This TCR beta chain was profiled in a study of blood T cell repertoires in COVID-19. Whole-study context: Sources were T cells, B-cell-depleted T cells, or PBMCs; the material itself was cDNA or gDNA.

TCRdb's table, derived via immunoSEQ multiplex PCR, lists solely in-frame clones and lacks some. The sample has about 250,000 clones, about 91% seen once. CDR3 length equals 14 residues. Trimming cost V 4 bases and J 0 bases, with 7 bases left between them. In germline, CDR1 is SGHDN, CDR2 FVKESK. This clone was seen many times. This chain joins TRBV14 and TRBJ1-3; tentative D call: TRBD1 (5 bases). Sequencing was carried out using PBMCs or T cells enriched from blood (not recorded which). The receptor comes from a woman between 25 and 40 years old with acute COVID-19. The CDR3 sequence: CASSPGHSGNTIYF. The CDR3 DNA reads as TGTGCCAGCAGCCCCGGACACTCTGGAAACACCATATATTTT.